The 5 T cell receptor beta chains below were found in one sample sequenced in a study of blood T cells in healthy people across ages. With a J-beta primer mix and a sample-barcoded 5' primer, a second PCR ran roughly 6 to 12 cycles. MiXCR, run by TCRdb on the 5' RACE reads, gives a single entry per CDR3 protein. Among 600,000 to 900,000 distinct CDR3 sequences listed, 25% to 30% were seen once. The same data also contributed to another study, on T cells of mothers and their children.

The specimen sequenced was blood. These receptor sequences come from a boy between 10 and 17 years old in good health.

Remarks on this clonotype: One junction end does not reproduce the germline sequence, and a read error may be involved. The CDR3 nucleotides are TGTGCCAGCAGCCTCCGACAGAAGCTATGCTTC. Protein product: CASSLRQKLCF. The chain links TRBV3-1 to TRBJ2-1; the D gene is possibly TRBD1 (5 bases). This CDR3 is built from 11 residues. Germline values: CDR1 LGHDT, CDR2 YNNKEL (reference sequence).

This clonotype was observed a handful of times. This rearrangement joins TRBV5-5 to TRBJ1-5; 8 bases map to TRBD1. Unmatched junction bases numbered 5, after V lost 3 bases and J lost 6 bases. This CDR3 is built from 14 residues. Looked up from germline, CDR1 is SGHKS and CDR2 is YYEKEE (reference sequence). In DNA form, the CDR3 reads TGTGCCAGCAGCTGGGCACAGGGGGGTCAGCCCCAGCATTTT. It translates to CASSWAQGGQPQHF.

This clonotype was observed once. V is TRBV5-1 and J is TRBJ2-1; 9 bases fit TRBD2. The CDR3 loop spans 15 amino acids. Per germline, CDR1 SGHRS and CDR2 YFSETQ. V lost 1 base, J lost 8 bases, and 7 bases stayed unmatched. The CDR3 DNA sequence: TGCGCCAGCAGCTTGTCTAGCGGGGCGGAGGATGAGCAGTTCTTC. This codes for CASSLSSGAEDEQFF.

The CDR3 nucleotides are TGTGCCAGCGGACCGACAGGTCCTGAAGCTTTCTTT. Translated, it gives CASGPTGPEAFF. The chain employs TRBV2 and TRBJ1-1; maybe TRBD1 (6 bases). Germline values: CDR1 SNHLY, CDR2 FYNNEI. The CDR3 has 12 amino acids. Trimming cost V 8 bases and J 6 bases, with 13 bases left between them.

The sample holds a few counts of this clonotype. A much larger clone sits a single nucleotide away, making a read error possible. The rearrangement uses TRBV7-7 and TRBJ2-7; 7 bases map to TRBD1. The V segment lost 5 bases and the J segment 2 bases; nucleotides outside the gene matches: 3. The CDR3 extends over 13 amino acids. Germline assignment: CDR1 SSHAT and CDR2 FNYEAQ (reference sequence). The CDR3, as DNA: TGTGCCAGCAGCATGGGACAGACCTACGAGCAGTACTTC. Protein: CASSMGQTYEQYF.